This T cell receptor beta chain was identified in a study of tumour-infiltrating T cells in Burkitt lymphoma. For the study at large: Patients covered every epidemiological subtype of Burkitt lymphoma. Findings and limits, study-wide: Public clonotypes, several, appeared across numerous Burkitt lymphoma patients.

Only in-frame clones appear in the TCRdb table, and some are missing; sequencing was by immunoSEQ multiplex PCR. The table lists tens of thousands of clones, about a third of them singletons. This CDR3 has 19 amino acids. With 4 bases clipped from V and 0 bases from J, the junction kept 9 bases outside the gene matches. Germline assignment: CDR1 SGHVS and CDR2 FQNEAQ. To note about this clone: Its antigen is unknown.

This chain links TRBV7-8 with TRBJ2-1, with 13 positions matching TRBD2. The origin of this receptor is a human donor with Burkitt lymphoma. Sequencing was done on a sample of tumor tissue. CDR3 residues: CASSSTTSGGTLSYNEQFF. As DNA, the CDR3 is TGTGCCAGCAGCTCTACGACTAGCGGGGGGACCCTCTCCTACAATGAGCAGTTCTTC.